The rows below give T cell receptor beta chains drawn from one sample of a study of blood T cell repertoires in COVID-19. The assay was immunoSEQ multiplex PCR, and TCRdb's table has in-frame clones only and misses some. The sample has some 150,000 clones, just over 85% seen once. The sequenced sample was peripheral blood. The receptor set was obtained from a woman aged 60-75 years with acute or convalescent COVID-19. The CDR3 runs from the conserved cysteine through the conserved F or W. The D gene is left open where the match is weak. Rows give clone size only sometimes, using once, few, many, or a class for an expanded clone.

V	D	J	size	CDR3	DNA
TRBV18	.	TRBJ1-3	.	CASSPAISGNTIYF	TGTGCCAGCTCGCCAGCGATCTCTGGAAACACCATATATTTT
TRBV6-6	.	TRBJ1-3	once	CASRPHGSGGNTIYF	TGTGCCAGCAGGCCGCACGGATCGGGTGGAAACACCATATATTTT
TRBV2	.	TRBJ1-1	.	CAITSDSPGADTEAFF	TGTGCCATCACCTCAGACTCCCCAGGGGCGGACACTGAAGCTTTCTTT
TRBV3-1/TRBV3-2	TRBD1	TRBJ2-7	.	CASSQPNRGEQYF	TGTGCCAGCAGCCAACCAAACAGGGGCGAGCAGTACTTC
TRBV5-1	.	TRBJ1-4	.	CASSIQGLSNEKLFF	TGCGCCAGCAGCATCCAGGGGCTTTCTAATGAAAAACTGTTTTTT
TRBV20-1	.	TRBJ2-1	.	CSASAVLRGYNEQFF	TGCAGTGCTAGTGCTGTCCTTCGGGGTTACAATGAGCAGTTCTTC
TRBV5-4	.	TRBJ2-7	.	CASSLQVSYEQYF	TGTGCCAGCAGCTTGCAGGTCTCCTACGAGCAGTACTTC
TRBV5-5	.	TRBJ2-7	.	CASSYLRGETYEQYF	TGTGCCAGCAGCTACCTCCGCGGGGAGACCTACGAGCAGTACTTC
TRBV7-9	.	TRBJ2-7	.	CASSPYYEQYF	TGTGCCAGCAGTCCCTACTACGAGCAGTACTTC
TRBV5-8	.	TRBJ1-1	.	CASSSTTAGPRDAFF	TGTGCCAGCAGCTCCACGACCGCCGGTCCTAGAGACGCTTTCTTT
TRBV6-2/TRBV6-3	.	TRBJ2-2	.	CASSYEVVGKNTGELFF	TGTGCCAGCAGTTACGAAGTTGTCGGGAAGAACACCGGGGAGCTGTTTTTT
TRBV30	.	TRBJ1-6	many	CAWIPGGRSYNSPLHF	TGTGCCTGGATCCCCGGGGGGCGCTCCTATAATTCACCCCTCCACTTT
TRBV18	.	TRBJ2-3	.	CASSPTFSTDTQYF	TGTGCCAGCTCACCAACATTTAGCACAGATACGCAGTATTTT
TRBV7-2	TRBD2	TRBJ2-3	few	CASSLVGLAGGADTQYF	TGTGCCAGCAGCTTAGTAGGGCTAGCGGGGGGTGCAGATACGCAGTATTTT
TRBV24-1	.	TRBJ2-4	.	CATSDLQGCQYF	TGTGCCACCAGTGATTTACAGGGCTGTCAGTACTTC
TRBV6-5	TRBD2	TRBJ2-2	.	CASGLAPTGELFF	TGTGCCAGTGGACTAGCCCCAACCGGGGAGCTGTTTTTT
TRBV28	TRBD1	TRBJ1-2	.	CASSRTGRGGYTF	TGTGCCAGCAGTCGGACAGGGCGAGGCGGCTACACCTTC
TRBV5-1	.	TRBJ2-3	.	CASSLGQATRDTQYF	TGCGCCAGCAGCTTGGGACAGGCCACGAGGGATACGCAGTATTTT
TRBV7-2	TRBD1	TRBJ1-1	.	CASSLELRGQPSAFF	TGTGCCAGCAGCTTAGAGTTGAGGGGACAGCCTTCAGCTTTCTTT
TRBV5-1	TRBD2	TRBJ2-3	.	CASSLVLAGPDTQYF	TGCGCCAGCAGCTTGGTGTTAGCGGGGCCAGATACGCAGTATTTT
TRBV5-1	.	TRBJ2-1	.	CASSLDPNNEQFF	TGCGCCAGCAGCTTGGATCCTAACAATGAGCAGTTCTTC
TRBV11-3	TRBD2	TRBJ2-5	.	CASSARGVDKQETQYF	TGTGCCAGCAGCGCTCGGGGGGTAGATAAACAAGAGACCCAGTACTTC
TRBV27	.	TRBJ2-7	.	CASSFGAGSYEQYF	TGTGCCAGCAGTTTTGGAGCTGGCTCCTACGAGCAGTACTTC
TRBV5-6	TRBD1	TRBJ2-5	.	CASSFDRALATQYF	TGTGCCAGCAGTTTCGACAGGGCCCTCGCGACCCAGTACTTC
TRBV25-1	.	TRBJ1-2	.	CASSELRTEKGYTF	TGTGCCAGCAGTGAATTGAGGACAGAGAAAGGCTACACCTTC
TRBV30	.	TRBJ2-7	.	CACTGEIYEQYF	TGTGCCTGTACGGGGGAAATCTACGAGCAGTACTTC
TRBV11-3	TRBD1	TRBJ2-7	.	CASSVRDSYEQYF	TGTGCCAGCAGCGTCCGGGACAGCTACGAGCAGTACTTC
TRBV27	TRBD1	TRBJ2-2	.	CASSRRQGTSNTGELFF	TGTGCCAGCAGTCGCCGACAGGGGACGTCGAACACCGGGGAGCTGTTTTTT
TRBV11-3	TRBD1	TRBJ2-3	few	CASSQGASTDTQYF	TGTGCCAGCAGCCAGGGGGCTAGCACAGATACGCAGTATTTT
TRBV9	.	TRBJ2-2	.	CASSKYNRNTGELFF	TGTGCCAGCAGCAAATACAACCGGAACACCGGGGAGCTGTTTTTT
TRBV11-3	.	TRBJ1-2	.	CASSARPPGTSNYGYTF	TGTGCCAGCAGCGCACGACCGCCAGGGACTTCTAACTATGGCTACACCTTC